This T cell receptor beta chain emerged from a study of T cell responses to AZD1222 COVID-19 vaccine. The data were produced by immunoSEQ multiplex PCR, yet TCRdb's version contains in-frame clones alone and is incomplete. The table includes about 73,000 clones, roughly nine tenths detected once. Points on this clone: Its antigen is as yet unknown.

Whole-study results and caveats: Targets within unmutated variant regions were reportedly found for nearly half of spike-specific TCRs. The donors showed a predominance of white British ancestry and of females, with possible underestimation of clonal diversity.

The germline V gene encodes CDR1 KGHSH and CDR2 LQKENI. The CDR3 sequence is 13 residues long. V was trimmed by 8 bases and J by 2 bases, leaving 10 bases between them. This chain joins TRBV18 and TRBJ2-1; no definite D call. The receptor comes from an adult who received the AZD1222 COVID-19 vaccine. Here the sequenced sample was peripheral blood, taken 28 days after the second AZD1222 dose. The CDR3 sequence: CASSVGPYNEQFF. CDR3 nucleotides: TGTGCCAGCAGCGTGGGCCCCTACAATGAGCAGTTCTTC.